These 25 T cell receptor beta chains came from one sample sequenced in a study of long-term antiretroviral therapy in people with HIV. The run of the v3.0 immunoSEQ assay was at survey level. TCRdb's copy holds only in-frame clones and misses some; the assay was immunoSEQ multiplex PCR. The sample yields approximately 33,000 clones, around 82% seen once. This specimen was unsorted PBMCs, taken 0.4 years before starting antiretroviral therapy. The receptors shown here come from a man aged 18 to 29 with HIV.

Remarks on this clone: Other DNA sequences in this specimen translate into the identical CDR3. This chain links TRBV19 with TRBJ2-7; D possibly corresponds to TRBD1 (6 bases). The V and J ends lost 1 base and 5 bases respectively, with 9 bases between them. This CDR3 has 13 residues. From germline, CDR1 is LNHDA and CDR2 SQIVND (reference sequence). Written as DNA, the CDR3 is TGTGCCAGTAGTATAGCCTCAGGGGACGAGCAGTACTTC. Translation: CASSIASGDEQYF. The full variable domain, completed using reference TRBV19 and TRBJ2-7, is DGGITQSPKYLFRKEGQNVTLSCEQNLNHDAMYWYRQDPGQGLRLIYYSQIVNDFQKGDIAEGYSVSREKKESFPLTVTSAQKNPTAFYLCASSIASGDEQYFGPGTRLTVT.

The J gene is TRBJ1-1, the V gene TRBV15, with D perhaps TRBD1 (6 bases). Germline-derived CDR1 and CDR2 are LNHNV and YYDKDF (reference sequence). This CDR3 region has 13 residues. Trimming took off 5 bases at V and 5 bases at J, with 12 bases between the two ends. DNA for the CDR3: TGTGCCACCAGCTTACAGGGAGGGACTGAAGCTTTCTTT. It specifies CATSLQGGTEAFF. The whole variable domain, remainder taken from reference TRBV15 and TRBJ1-1, is DAMVIQNPRYQVTQFGKPVTLSCSQTLNHNVMYWYQQKSSQAPKLLFHYYDKDFNNEADTPDNFQSRRPNTSFCFLDIRSPGLGDTAMYLCATSLQGGTEAFFGQGTRLTVV.

This clone was detected only a few times. The chain employs TRBV30 and TRBJ2-1, with D unclear. The germline V gene has CDR1 GTSNPN and CDR2 SVGIG (reference sequence). The CDR3 consists of 15 residues. Trimming removed 5 bases from V and 5 bases from J, with 19 bases in between. The CDR3 region is CAWGPFAVRDNEQFF. CDR3 nucleotide sequence: TGTGCCTGGGGCCCCTTCGCGGTCCGCGACAATGAGCAGTTCTTC.

The V call is TRBV7-6, the J call TRBJ1-4; 9 bases agree with TRBD1. The trim removed 5 bases at V and 5 bases at J, leaving 12 bases unmatched. This CDR3 is 17 amino acids long. Looked up from germline, CDR1 is SGHVS and CDR2 is FNYEAQ. The chain's CDR3 is CASSPRPKGQGNEKLFF. The CDR3 coding sequence is TGTGCCAGCAGCCCCCGTCCTAAAGGACAGGGGAATGAAAAACTGTTTTTT. Looking up the rest from reference TRBV7-6 and TRBJ1-4 gives the full variable domain: GAGVSQSPRYKVTKRGQDVALRCDPISGHVSLYWYRQALGQGPEFLTYFNYEAQQDKSGLPNDRFSAERPEGSISTLTIQRTEQRDSAMYRCASSPRPKGQGNEKLFFGSGTQLSVL.

This rearrangement joins TRBV2 to TRBJ2-7; no firm D call. V was pared by 8 bases and J by 0 bases, with 14 bases between. CDR1 and CDR2 from the germline V gene are SNHLY and FYNNEI. CDR3 length: 14 residues. CDR3 residues: CASRLILSSYEQYF. In DNA, the CDR3 is TGTGCCAGCCGTCTTATCCTAAGCTCCTACGAGCAGTACTTC. Using reference TRBV2 and TRBJ2-7 for the parts outside the CDR3, the full variable domain is EPEVTQTPSHQVTQMGQEVILRCVPISNHLYFYWYRQILGQKVEFLVSFYNNEISEKSEIFDDQFSVERPDGSNFTLKIRSTKLEDSAMYFCASRLILSSYEQYFGPGTRLTVT.

This clone turned up a few times. V is TRBV6-6 and J is TRBJ2-7; 7 nucleotides match TRBD2. The CDR3 is 15 residues long. Germline V gene sequence: CDR1 MNHNY, CDR2 SVGAGI (reference sequence). With V trimmed by 0 bases and J by 1 base, 3 bases remained unmatched. The CDR3 bases are TGTGCCAGCAGTTACTCGTTGCGGGGGTCCTACGAGCAGTACTTC. Its protein product is CASSYSLRGSYEQYF.

This clone was seen only once. The chain employs TRBV4-1 and TRBJ2-2; a weak D match, TRBD2 (5 bases). The V and J ends lost 2 bases and 6 bases respectively, with 13 bases between them. The CDR3 runs to 15 residues. The germline V gene has CDR1 MGHRA and CDR2 YSYEKL. The CDR3 here is CASSQRGGEPGELFF. The CDR3, as DNA: TGCGCCAGCAGCCAACGGGGTGGGGAACCCGGGGAGCTGTTTTTT.

The chain links TRBV5-6 to TRBJ1-4; no definite D call. Per germline, CDR1 SGHDT and CDR2 YYEEEE. Trimming shortened V by 0 bases and J by 7 bases, and 10 bases separated the two germline ends. The CDR3 runs 14 residues. Written as DNA, the CDR3 is TGTGCCAGCAGCTTGGCGACATTCGGTGAAAAACTGTTTTTT. It encodes CASSLATFGEKLFF.

The J gene is TRBJ1-2, the V gene TRBV9; D uncertain. The CDR3 totals 15 residues. V lost 0 bases and J 4 bases, leaving 13 bases between the germline ends. From germline, CDR1 is SGDLS and CDR2 YYNGEE. The CDR3 region is CASSVEPRPSYGYTF. Here the CDR3 DNA reads TGTGCCAGCAGCGTAGAGCCGCGTCCGTCCTATGGCTACACCTTC.

The rearrangement links TRBV27 to TRBJ2-7; 9 nucleotides match TRBD2. Germline lookup yields CDR1 MNHEY and CDR2 SMNVEV (reference sequence). CDR3 length: 14 residues. V lost 2 bases and J lost 6; bases outside the gene matches: 5. CDR3 sequence reads: CASSLAGGPGEQYF. The CDR3 DNA sequence: TGTGCCAGCAGTTTAGCGGGAGGGCCGGGCGAGCAGTACTTC.

The chain recombines TRBV30 with TRBJ1-2; D call uncertain. The germline V gene has CDR1 GTSNPN and CDR2 SVGIG (reference sequence). V lost 7 bases, J lost 1 base, and 22 bases lay in between. The CDR3 contains 16 residues. DNA for the CDR3: TGTGCCTCAAGCAGCGGCAACTGGGGTTATAACTATGGCTACACCTTC. Protein sequence: CASSSGNWGYNYGYTF.

The chain employs TRBV7-3 and TRBJ1-1; D gene ambiguous. V lost 3 bases and J lost 2, with 7 bases in between. This CDR3 is built from 13 residues. Germline assignment: CDR1 SGHTA and CDR2 FQGTGA. The DNA for the CDR3 is TGTGCCAGCAGCTTCGCAGGTAACACTGAAGCTTTCTTT. It is translated as CASSFAGNTEAFF. The variable domain in full, completed from reference TRBV7-3 and TRBJ1-1, reads GAGVSQTPSNKVTEKGKYVELRCDPISGHTALYWYRQSLGQGPEFLIYFQGTGAADDSGLPNDRFFAVRPEGSVSTLKIQRTERGDSAVYLCASSFAGNTEAFFGQGTRLTVV.

CDR3 sequence (DNA): TGCAGCGTTGAATTTCCGTTGGGACTTCGAATAGACCTCTCCTACAATGAGCAGTTCTTC. Amino acids: CSVEFPLGLRIDLSYNEQFF. V is TRBV29-1 and J is TRBJ2-1; tentative D call: TRBD2 (6 bases). Looked up from germline, CDR1 is SQVTM and CDR2 is ANQGSEA. V was shortened by 2 bases and J by 0 bases, with 26 bases between the two germline ends. The CDR3 contains 20 residues.

V and J are TRBV5-1 and TRBJ2-1; D might be TRBD2 (6 bases). The CDR3 runs 16 residues. Between the trimmed V and J ends, which lost 0 bases and 4 bases, there was a span of 14 bases. Per the germline V gene, CDR1 is SGHRS and CDR2 is YFSETQ. The CDR3 loop reads CASSLGGSGPYNEQFF. CDR3 nucleotide sequence: TGCGCCAGCAGCTTGGGTGGTAGCGGACCTTACAATGAGCAGTTCTTC.

The chain recombines TRBV7-9 with TRBJ2-1, with TRBD1 matching 8 bases. With V trimmed by 5 bases and J by 4 bases, 7 bases remained unmatched. The V gene's germline CDR1 is SEHNR and CDR2 FQNEAQ (reference sequence). The CDR3 is made up of 15 amino acids. The CDR3 DNA is TGTGCCAGCAGCCTAGACAGGGGCACATACAATGAGCAGTTCTTC. Protein product: CASSLDRGTYNEQFF.

The J gene is TRBJ2-1, the V gene TRBV19; perhaps TRBD1 as D (6 bases). The CDR3 is 16 amino acids. Germline V gene data show CDR1 as LNHDA and CDR2 as SQIVND (reference sequence). The V and J ends lost 5 bases and 8 bases respectively, with 22 bases between them. The CDR3 sequence: CASSPITGSRRDEQFF. DNA of the CDR3: TGTGCCAGTAGTCCCATTACAGGGTCCCGAAGGGATGAGCAGTTCTTC.

This sequence joins TRBV4-1 and TRBJ2-7, with D perhaps matching TRBD1 (5 bases). The germline CDR1 and CDR2 sequences are MGHRA and YSYEKL. CDR3 length: 13 amino acids. Trimming took off 4 bases at V and 2 bases at J, with 9 bases between the two ends. The CDR3 sequence: CASSPGPTYEQYF. The CDR3 nucleotides read TGCGCCAGCAGCCCAGGGCCAACCTACGAGCAGTACTTC.

V usage is TRBV19 and J usage is TRBJ1-5, with TRBD1 matching 8 bases. Trimming took 5 bases from V and 4 from J; bases not matched to a gene: 4. The CDR3 contains 14 residues. Germline CDR1 is LNHDA and CDR2 is SQIVND (reference sequence). CDR3 residues: CASSGTGGNQPQHF. CDR3 DNA: TGTGCCAGTAGTGGGACAGGTGGAAATCAGCCCCAGCATTTT.

The chain recombines TRBV7-2 with TRBJ2-7; D ambiguous. Looked up from germline, CDR1 is SGHTA and CDR2 is FQGNSA. Trimming pared 1 base from V and 7 bases from J, leaving 14 bases between. The CDR3 totals 14 residues. CDR3 DNA: TGTGCCAGCAGCTTAGATTGGTCCCCTGGGGAGCAGTACTTC. It translates to CASSLDWSPGEQYF.

This clone was observed once. The chain joins TRBV10-2 to TRBJ2-1, with 10 bases aligning to TRBD2. V lost 6 bases, J lost 8 bases, and 10 bases stayed unmatched. Germline-derived CDR1 and CDR2 are WSHSY and SAAADI. The CDR3 contains 15 residues. Here the CDR3 reads CASSETSGVVYEQFF. DNA for the CDR3: TGCGCCAGCAGCGAAACTAGCGGGGTGGTCTATGAGCAGTTCTTC.

This chain connects TRBV5-1 to TRBJ1-2; 12 bases fit TRBD1. Trimming took 3 bases from V and 5 from J; bases not matched to a gene: 5. The CDR3 totals 15 residues. Germline-derived CDR1 and CDR2 are SGHRS and YFSETQ. DNA for the CDR3: TGCGCCAGCAGCTCGGGGGGACAGGGGGCATATGGCTACACCTTC. Encoded protein: CASSSGGQGAYGYTF. The complete variable domain, with remaining parts taken from reference TRBV5-1 and TRBJ1-2, reads KAGVTQTPRYLIKTRGQQVTLSCSPISGHRSVSWYQQTPGQGLQFLFEYFSETQRNKGNFPGRFSGRQFSNSRSEMNVSTLELGDSALYLCASSSGGQGAYGYTFGSGTRLTVV.

By share of the sample, this clone is medium-sized. The DNA for the CDR3 is TGTGCCACCAGCTTCACTGGGGGTCAGGATGGCTACACCTTC. Its translation is CATSFTGGQDGYTF. J is TRBJ1-2 and V is TRBV15, with a weak D call TRBD1 (5 bases). CDR1 and CDR2 (germline): LNHNV, YYDKDF (reference sequence). This CDR3 is built from 14 residues. The ends were cut back, 5 bases at V and 6 bases at J, with 16 bases in the middle.

This clone appeared once. The rearrangement uses TRBV11-1 and TRBJ2-5; no firm D call. The end of the DNA aligns better with TRBJ2-7, so the J call may be wrong. Looked up from germline, CDR1 is SGHAT and CDR2 is FQDESV (reference sequence). This CDR3 spans 13 amino acids. CDR3 nucleotide sequence: TGTGCCAGCAGCCCCCGACTCTCCTACGAGCAGTACTTC. Translation gives CASSPRLSYEQYF.

The chain uses TRBV2 and TRBJ2-2; D is tentatively TRBD1 or TRBD2 (6 bases each). This CDR3 comprises 13 residues. The ends were cut back, 4 bases at V and 7 bases at J, with 10 bases in the middle. Looked up from germline, CDR1 is SNHLY and CDR2 is FYNNEI. In nucleotides, the CDR3 is TGTGCCAGCAGTGGGGGGGCAATCGGGGAGCTGTTTTTT. Amino acid sequence: CASSGGAIGELFF.

This clone has more than one count but fewer than ten. This rearrangement joins TRBV27 to TRBJ2-7, with 8 bases that match TRBD1. With V trimmed by 5 bases and J by 4 bases, 4 bases remained unmatched. Germline V gene sequence: CDR1 MNHEY, CDR2 SMNVEV (reference sequence). The CDR3 is made up of 13 amino acids. The CDR3: CASSLTGEYEQYF. CDR3 bases: TGTGCCAGCAGTCTGACAGGGGAGTACGAGCAGTACTTC.